Only one count was recorded for the clone carrying this T cell receptor (beta chain). Its antigen is unknown. The data were obtained in a study of cytomegalovirus exposure and HLA in healthy donors. Overall study results and limits: Per a prior analysis, the majority of TCR beta V segments were productive roughly 87% or roughly 30% of the time. Later on, a genetic analysis was performed. It linked a missense variant in DCLRE1C with V- and J-gene trimming of TCR beta. A later analysis found common viral pathogens apparently linked to several of the most significant clusters. An observed cluster of highly shared sequence variants was recorded as a likely sequencing artifact.

PCR amplification relied on 60 Vbeta primers (plus 13 Jbeta primers). Method: immunoSEQ multiplex PCR; TCRdb's copy keeps in-frame clones and lacks some. The sample has around 280,000 clones, 70% to 90% seen once. Unmatched junction bases numbered 15, after V lost 3 bases and J lost 1 base. The CDR3 length is 20 residues. CDR1 and CDR2 from the germline V gene are MGHRA and YSYEKL. This receptor was taken from a woman younger than 35 in good health and CMV-seronegative. The sequenced sample consisted of PBMCs. The V gene is TRBV4-1, the J gene TRBJ1-1; 12 bases are a match to TRBD1. This CDR3 reads CASSQPLRWDRGPGNTEAFF. CDR3 nucleotides: TGCGCCAGCAGCCAGCCACTTAGGTGGGACAGGGGGCCAGGGAACACTGAAGCTTTCTTT.